Listed below are T cell receptor beta chains from one sample, sequenced in a study of T cells in Graves' hyperthyroidism and ophthalmopathy. TCRdb reprocessed the multiplex PCR reads with MiXCR, giving one entry per CDR3 protein. The data contain a few hundred thousand distinct CDR3 sequences, 14% to 15% of them singletons. Input material: blood. The receptor set was obtained from a woman aged 25 to 39 with Graves' hyperthyroidism. CDR3s include the opening cysteine and the closing phenylalanine or tryptophan. A D gene is named only where the DNA matches it firmly. The size entry is marked missing in some rows and otherwise reads once, few, many or a size class.

TRBJ2-2,.,TRBV5-1,.,TGCGCCAGCAGCTTGGTCGTGGGCACCGGGGAGCTGTTTTTT,CASSLVVGTGELFF
TRBJ2-1,TRBD2,TRBV5-4,few,TGTGCCTACCGCCTGGGACTAGCGGGCCCTAGCTCCTACAATGAGCAGTTCTTC,CAYRLGLAGPSSYNEQFF
TRBJ2-1,.,TRBV6-1,many,TGTGCCAGCAGTGATTGGGCCTACAATGAGCAGTTCTTC,CASSDWAYNEQFF
TRBJ1-3,.,TRBV3-1,many,TGTGCCAGCAGCCATCCCGGGACTGGAAACACCATATATTTT,CASSHPGTGNTIYF
TRBJ2-3,.,TRBV3-1,many,TGTGCCAGCAGCCCCGGAGACCGGCCTAGCACAGATACGCAGTATTTT,CASSPGDRPSTDTQYF
TRBJ2-3,.,TRBV7-2,.,TGTGCCAGCAGCCAAGATCCCGGCGGGGTTAGCACTGATACGCAGTATTTT,CASSQDPGGVSTDTQYF
TRBJ2-5,.,TRBV7-2,few,TGTGCCAGCAGCTTTACGAGCGGCGGCCAAGAGACCCAGTACTTC,CASSFTSGGQETQYF
TRBJ2-5,.,TRBV24-1,.,TGTGCCACCAGTGATTTCATGGAGACCCAGTACTTC,CATSDFMETQYF
TRBJ2-7,.,TRBV5-1,many,TGCGCCAGCAGCTTGGTTAGCGGACAGCTCAACGAGCAGTACTTC,CASSLVSGQLNEQYF
TRBJ2-3,TRBD2,TRBV2,.,TGTGCCAGCAGTGGGACTAGCGGCACAAGCACAGATACGCAGTATTTT,CASSGTSGTSTDTQYF
TRBJ1-1,.,TRBV20-1,many,TGCAGTGCTGACCCTGGTACTGTGAAGAACACTGAAGCTTTCTTT,CSADPGTVKNTEAFF
TRBJ2-7,.,TRBV7-9,.,TGTGCCAGCAGCTTGATGACCCAATATGGGGAGCAGTACTTC,CASSLMTQYGEQYF
TRBJ1-1,.,TRBV27,many,TGTGCCAGCAGTTTATTCGAGGGGTTGAACACTGAAGCTTTCTTT,CASSLFEGLNTEAFF
TRBJ2-7,TRBD2,TRBV4-1,.,TGCGCCAGCAGCCACACTAGCGGGAGGACCTACGAGCAGTACTTC,CASSHTSGRTYEQYF
TRBJ2-5,TRBD2,TRBV7-2,few,TGTGCCAGCAGCTTAGGGACTAGCCATGGGGGGGAGACCCAGTACTTC,CASSLGTSHGGETQYF
TRBJ2-1,.,TRBV28,many,TGTGCCAGCAGTTACGGGGCCTACAATGAGCAGTTCTTC,CASSYGAYNEQFF
TRBJ1-1,.,TRBV6-1,.,TGTGCCAGCAGACCTACGGGGGGTAACACTGAAGCTTTCTTT,CASRPTGGNTEAFF
TRBJ2-2,.,TRBV10-3,few,TGTGCCATCAGTCCCGGGCCGGAGAACACCGGGGAGCTGTTTTTT,CAISPGPENTGELFF
TRBJ2-7,.,TRBV18,.,TGTGCCAACTCCCCAGAGAGGGGGGTCTACGAGCAGTACTTC,CANSPERGVYEQYF
TRBJ2-2,TRBD1,TRBV7-8,many,TGTGCCAGCAGCGTGATGACAGGGGCCGGGGAGCTGTTTTTT,CASSVMTGAGELFF
TRBJ2-1,.,TRBV20-1,many,TGCAGTGCTAGTGGCCGGGAAGGGTATGAGCAGTTCTTC,CSASGREGYEQFF
TRBJ2-5,.,TRBV27,few,TGTGCCAGCAGTGGATGGCCGGGGACCCAGTACTTC,CASSGWPGTQYF
TRBJ1-2,TRBD1,TRBV7-2,.,TGTGCCAGCAGCTTAGAGAGGGGGCGCGGCTATGGCTACACCTTC,CASSLERGRGYGYTF
TRBJ1-2,TRBD1,TRBV7-9,.,TGTGCCAGCAGCTTAGGGGACAGGGTTAACTATGGCTACACCTTC,CASSLGDRVNYGYTF
TRBJ2-5,.,TRBV28,.,TGTGCCAGCAGCGTAGGAACTACTCTCGAGACCCAGTACTTC,CASSVGTTLETQYF
TRBJ2-1,TRBD2,TRBV20-1,.,TGCAGTGCTATAAGGGACTACCAAGCCGCGGGGCAGTTCTTC,CSAIRDYQAAGQFF
TRBJ2-1,TRBD2,TRBV27,few,TGTGCCAGCAGTCTACTAGCGGGAGGGCCAGGTGATCAGTTCTTC,CASSLLAGGPGDQFF
TRBJ2-7,TRBD2,TRBV5-8,.,TGTGCCAGCAGCAAGACTAGCGGGAGCTACGAGCAGTACTTC,CASSKTSGSYEQYF
TRBJ2-1,TRBD2,TRBV3-1,many,TGTGCCAGCAGCCAAGTATCAGTACCGGGAGGGCCCTCTAATGAGCAGTTCTTC,CASSQVSVPGGPSNEQFF